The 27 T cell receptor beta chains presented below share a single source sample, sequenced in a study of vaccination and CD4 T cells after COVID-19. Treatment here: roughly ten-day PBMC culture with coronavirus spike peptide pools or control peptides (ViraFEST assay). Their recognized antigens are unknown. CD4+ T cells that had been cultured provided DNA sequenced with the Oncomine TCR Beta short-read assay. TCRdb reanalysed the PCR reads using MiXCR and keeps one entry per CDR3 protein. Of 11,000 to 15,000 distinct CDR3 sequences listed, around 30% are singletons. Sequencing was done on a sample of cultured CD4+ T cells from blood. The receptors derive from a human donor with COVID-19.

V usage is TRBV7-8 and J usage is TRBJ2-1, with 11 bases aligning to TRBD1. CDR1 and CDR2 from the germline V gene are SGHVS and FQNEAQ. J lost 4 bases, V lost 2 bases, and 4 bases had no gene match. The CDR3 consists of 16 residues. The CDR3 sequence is CASSLTGTGGYNEQFF. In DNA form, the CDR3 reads TGTGCCAGCAGCTTAACCGGGACAGGGGGGTACAATGAGCAGTTCTTC.

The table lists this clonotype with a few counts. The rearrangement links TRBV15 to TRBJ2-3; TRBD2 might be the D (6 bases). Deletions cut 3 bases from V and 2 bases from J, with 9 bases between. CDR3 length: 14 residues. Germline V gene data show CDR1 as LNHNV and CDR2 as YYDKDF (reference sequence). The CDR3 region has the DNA TGTGCCACCAGCAGCGGGGGTAACACAGATACGCAGTATTTT. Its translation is CATSSGGNTDTQYF.

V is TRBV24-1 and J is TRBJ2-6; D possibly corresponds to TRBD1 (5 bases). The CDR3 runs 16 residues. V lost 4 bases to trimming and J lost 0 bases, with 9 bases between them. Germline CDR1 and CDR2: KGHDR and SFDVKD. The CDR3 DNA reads TGTGCCACCAGTGAGGCAGGGCTCTCTGGGGCCAACGTCCTGACTTTC. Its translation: CATSEAGLSGANVLTF.

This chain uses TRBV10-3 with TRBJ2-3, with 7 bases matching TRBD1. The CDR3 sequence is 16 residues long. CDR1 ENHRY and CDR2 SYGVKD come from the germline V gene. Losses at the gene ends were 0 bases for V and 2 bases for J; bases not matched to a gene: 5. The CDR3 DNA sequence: TGTGCCATCAGTGAGTCGTGGGGACAGAACACAGATACGCAGTATTTT. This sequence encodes CAISESWGQNTDTQYF.

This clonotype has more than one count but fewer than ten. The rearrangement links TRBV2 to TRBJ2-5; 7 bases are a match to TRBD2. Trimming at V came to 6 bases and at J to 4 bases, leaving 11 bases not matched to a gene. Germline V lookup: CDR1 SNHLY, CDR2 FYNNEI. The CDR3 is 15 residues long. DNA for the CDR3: TGTGCCAGCAGACCCGGACTAGATAGTTTAGAGACCCAGTACTTC. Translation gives CASRPGLDSLETQYF.

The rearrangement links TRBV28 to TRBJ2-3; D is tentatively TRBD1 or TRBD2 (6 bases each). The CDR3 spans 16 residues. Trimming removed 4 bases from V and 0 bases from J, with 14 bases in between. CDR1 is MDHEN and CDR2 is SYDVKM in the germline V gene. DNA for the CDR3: TGTGCCAGCAGTTCTATTTGGGGGGCGAGCACAGATACGCAGTATTTT. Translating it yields CASSSIWGASTDTQYF.

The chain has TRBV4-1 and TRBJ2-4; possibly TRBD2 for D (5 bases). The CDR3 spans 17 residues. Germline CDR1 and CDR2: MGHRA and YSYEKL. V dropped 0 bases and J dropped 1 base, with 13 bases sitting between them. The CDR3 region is CASSQDGNGVAKNIQYF. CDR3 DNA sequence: TGCGCCAGCAGCCAAGATGGTAACGGGGTGGCCAAAAACATTCAGTACTTC.

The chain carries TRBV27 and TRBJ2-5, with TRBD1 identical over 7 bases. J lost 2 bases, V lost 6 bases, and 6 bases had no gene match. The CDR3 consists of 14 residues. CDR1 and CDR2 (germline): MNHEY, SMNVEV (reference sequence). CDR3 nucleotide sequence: TGTGCCAGCAGGAAACAGGGGTCACAAGAGACCCAGTACTTC. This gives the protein CASRKQGSQETQYF.

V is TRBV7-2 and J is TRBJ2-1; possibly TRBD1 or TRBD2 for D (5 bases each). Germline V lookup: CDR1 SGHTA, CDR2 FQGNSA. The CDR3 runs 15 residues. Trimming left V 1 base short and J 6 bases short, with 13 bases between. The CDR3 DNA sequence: TGTGCCAGCAGCTTAGTAGGGGACCCCTTCAATGAGCAGTTCTTC. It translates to CASSLVGDPFNEQFF.

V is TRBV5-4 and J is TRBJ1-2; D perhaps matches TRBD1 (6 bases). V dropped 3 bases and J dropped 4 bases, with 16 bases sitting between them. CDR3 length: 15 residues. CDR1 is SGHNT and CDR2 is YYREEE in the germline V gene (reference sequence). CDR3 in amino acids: CASSSRTEGFYGYTF. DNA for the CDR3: TGTGCCAGCAGCTCGAGGACAGAGGGGTTCTATGGCTACACCTTC.

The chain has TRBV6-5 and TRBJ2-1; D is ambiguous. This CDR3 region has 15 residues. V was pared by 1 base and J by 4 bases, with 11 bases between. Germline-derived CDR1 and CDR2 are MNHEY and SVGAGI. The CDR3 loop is CASSYYPRTYNEQFF. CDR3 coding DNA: TGTGCCAGCAGTTACTACCCCAGGACGTACAATGAGCAGTTCTTC.

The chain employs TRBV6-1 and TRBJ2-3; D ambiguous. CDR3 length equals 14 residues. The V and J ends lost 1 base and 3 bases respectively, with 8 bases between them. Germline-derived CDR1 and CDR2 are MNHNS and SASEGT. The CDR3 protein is CASSEGTVTDTQYF. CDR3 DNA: TGTGCCAGCAGTGAAGGCACAGTGACAGATACGCAGTATTTT.

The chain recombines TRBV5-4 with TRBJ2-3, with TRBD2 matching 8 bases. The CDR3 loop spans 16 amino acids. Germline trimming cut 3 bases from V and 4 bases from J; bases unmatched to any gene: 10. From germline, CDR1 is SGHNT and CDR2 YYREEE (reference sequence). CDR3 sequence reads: CASSSQTSGRADTQYF. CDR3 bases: TGTGCCAGCAGCTCCCAAACTAGCGGTCGGGCAGATACGCAGTATTTT.

DNA for the CDR3: TGTGCCAGCAGCCAAACAATTCAGACAGGGGAAGCTTTCTTT. It encodes CASSQTIQTGEAFF. The rearrangement uses TRBV5-6 and TRBJ1-1; TRBD1 matches at 7 bases. V gave up 4 bases and J gave up 8 bases; unmatched junction bases: 11. The CDR3 length is 14 residues. CDR1 is SGHDT and CDR2 is YYEEEE in the germline V gene.

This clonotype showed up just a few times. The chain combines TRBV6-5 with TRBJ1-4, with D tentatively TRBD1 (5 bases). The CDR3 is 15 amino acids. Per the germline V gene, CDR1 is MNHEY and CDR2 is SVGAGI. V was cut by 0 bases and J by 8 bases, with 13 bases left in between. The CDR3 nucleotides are TGTGCCAGCAGTTACTCGAAAGCCCGGGGCGAAAAACTGTTTTTT. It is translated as CASSYSKARGEKLFF.

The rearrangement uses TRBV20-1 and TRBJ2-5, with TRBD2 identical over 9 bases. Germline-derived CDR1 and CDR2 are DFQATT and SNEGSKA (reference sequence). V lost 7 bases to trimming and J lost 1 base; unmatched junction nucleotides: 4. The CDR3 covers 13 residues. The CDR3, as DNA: TGCAGTGTCCAGCGGGGGGTCCAAGAGACCCAGTACTTC. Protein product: CSVQRGVQETQYF.

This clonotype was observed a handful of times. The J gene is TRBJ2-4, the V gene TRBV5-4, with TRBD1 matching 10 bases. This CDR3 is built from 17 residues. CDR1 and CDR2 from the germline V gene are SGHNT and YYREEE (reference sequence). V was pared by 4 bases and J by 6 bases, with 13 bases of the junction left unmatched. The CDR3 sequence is CASSDNPTGGGGNIQYF. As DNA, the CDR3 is TGTGCCAGCAGCGACAACCCGACAGGGGGCGGGGGAAACATTCAGTACTTC.

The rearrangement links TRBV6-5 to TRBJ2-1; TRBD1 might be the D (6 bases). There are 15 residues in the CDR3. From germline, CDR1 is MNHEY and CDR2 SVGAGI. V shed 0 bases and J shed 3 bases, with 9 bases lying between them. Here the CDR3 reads CASSYSGGNYNEQFF. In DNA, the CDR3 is TGTGCCAGCAGTTACTCAGGGGGAAACTACAATGAGCAGTTCTTC.

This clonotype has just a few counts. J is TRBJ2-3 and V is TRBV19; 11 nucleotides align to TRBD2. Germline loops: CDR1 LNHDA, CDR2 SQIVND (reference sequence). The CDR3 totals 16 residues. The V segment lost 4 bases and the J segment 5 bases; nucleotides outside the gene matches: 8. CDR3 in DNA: TGTGCCAGTAGTACCTTAGCGGGGGGGCAGGGAGATACGCAGTATTTT. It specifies CASSTLAGGQGDTQYF.

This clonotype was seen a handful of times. CDR3 loop: CASSQRLAGVEQYF. The CDR3, as DNA: TGTGCCAGCAGCCAACGTCTAGCGGGGGTGGAACAGTACTTC. This chain links TRBV14 with TRBJ2-7; 10 nucleotides agree with TRBD2. V dropped 2 bases and J dropped 10; count of bases not matched to a gene: 8. This CDR3 contains 14 residues. CDR1 and CDR2 (germline): SGHDN, FVKESK. The entire variable domain, with the rest obtained from reference TRBV14 and TRBJ2-7, is as follows: EAGVTQFPSHSVIEKGQTVTLRCDPISGHDNLYWYRRVMGKEIKFLLHFVKESKQDESGMPNNRFLAERTGGTYSTLKVQPAELEDSGVYFCASSQRLAGVEQYFGPGTRLTVT.

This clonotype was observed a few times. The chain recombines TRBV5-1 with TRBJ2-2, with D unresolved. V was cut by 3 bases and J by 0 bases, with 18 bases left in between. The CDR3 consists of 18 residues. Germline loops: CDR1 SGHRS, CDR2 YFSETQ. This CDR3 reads CASSWVLGHAANTGELFF. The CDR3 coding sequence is TGCGCCAGCAGCTGGGTTTTAGGGCACGCCGCGAACACCGGGGAGCTGTTTTTT.

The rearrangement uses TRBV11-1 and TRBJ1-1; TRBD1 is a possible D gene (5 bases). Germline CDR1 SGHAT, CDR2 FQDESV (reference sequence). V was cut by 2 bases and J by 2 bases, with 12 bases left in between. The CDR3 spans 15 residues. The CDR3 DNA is TGTGCCAGCAGCTTATGGTCGGGGCCTAACACTGAAGCTTTCTTT. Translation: CASSLWSGPNTEAFF.

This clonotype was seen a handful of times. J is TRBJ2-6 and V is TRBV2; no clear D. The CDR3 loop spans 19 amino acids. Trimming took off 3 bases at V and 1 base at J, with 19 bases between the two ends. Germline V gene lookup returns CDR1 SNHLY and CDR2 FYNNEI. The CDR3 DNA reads TGTGCCAGCAGTGATTACCAGGCCCTTGGGATGTCTGGGGCCAACGTCCTGACTTTC. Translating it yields CASSDYQALGMSGANVLTF.

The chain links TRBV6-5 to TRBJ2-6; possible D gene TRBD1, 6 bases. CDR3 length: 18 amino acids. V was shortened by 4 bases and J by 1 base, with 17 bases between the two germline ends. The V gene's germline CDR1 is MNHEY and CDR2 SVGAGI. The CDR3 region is CASSLSGGGQSGANVLTF. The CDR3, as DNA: TGTGCCAGCAGTTTATCCGGTGGGGGCCAATCTGGGGCCAACGTCCTGACTTTC.

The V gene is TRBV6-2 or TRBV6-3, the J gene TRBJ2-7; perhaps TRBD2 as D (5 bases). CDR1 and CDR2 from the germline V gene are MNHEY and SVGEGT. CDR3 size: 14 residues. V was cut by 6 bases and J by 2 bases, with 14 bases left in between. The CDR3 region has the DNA TGTGCCAGCAGAAAACTCGGGAACACCTACGAGCAGTACTTC. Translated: CASRKLGNTYEQYF.

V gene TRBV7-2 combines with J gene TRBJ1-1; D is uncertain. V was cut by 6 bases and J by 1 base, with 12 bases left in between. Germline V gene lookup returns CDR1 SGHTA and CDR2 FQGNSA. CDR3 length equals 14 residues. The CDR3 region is CASSRRETNTEAFF. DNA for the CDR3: TGTGCCAGCAGTCGCCGGGAAACGAACACTGAAGCTTTCTTT.

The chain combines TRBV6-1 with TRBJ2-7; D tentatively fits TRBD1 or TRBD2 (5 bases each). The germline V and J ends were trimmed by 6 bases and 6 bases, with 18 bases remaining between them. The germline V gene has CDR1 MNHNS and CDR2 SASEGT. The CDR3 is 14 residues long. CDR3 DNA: TGTGCCAGCAGGGGGGAAGCTAACTCCGCCGAGCAGTACTTC. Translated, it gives CASRGEANSAEQYF.